This TCR beta chain appears in the sequencing data of a study of T cell repertoires in cytomegalovirus infection. Study background: Researchers turned to recently identified HLA-C-restricted CMV epitopes as well as well-studied HLA-B-restricted ones. Indications of both CMV infection and matching HLA type were provided by public TCR beta signatures. Study observations and caveats: Cumulated frequencies of public TCR beta families served to identify carriers of CMV plus the relevant HLA. Ex vivo responses were dominated by HLA-C-restricted CMV-specific TCR beta clonotypes.

V lost 5 bases and J lost 1, with 11 bases in between. The CDR3 covers 14 residues. Germline V CDR1 and CDR2: SGHAT, FQNNGV. A word on this clonotype: The antigen remains unidentified.

One entry per CDR3 protein, called by TCRdb with MiXCR from the reads. The data contain about 480,000 distinct CDR3 sequences, around 35% of them seen just once; the ten biggest clones take up about a sixth. V gene TRBV11-2 combines with J gene TRBJ2-5; unclear D gene. The sequences come from cultured PBMCs, collected from culture after CMV antigen stimulation. This TCR was sampled from a human donor in good health (CMV status not recorded). Some clones in this sample may be carry-over from other donors' samples. In DNA form, the CDR3 reads TGTGCCAGCAGCGAACGTTTGAGCCAAGAGACCCAGTACTTC. Its translation: CASSERLSQETQYF. The whole variable domain, remainder taken from reference TRBV11-2 and TRBJ2-5, is EAGVAQSPRYKIIEKRQSVAFWCNPISGHATLYWYQQILGQGPKLLIQFQNNGVVDDSQLPKDRFSAERLKGVDSTLKIQPAKLEDSAVYLCASSERLSQETQYFGPGTRLLVL.